This T cell receptor (beta chain) was captured by sequencing in a study of cytomegalovirus exposure and HLA in healthy donors. Whole-study results and caveats: An analysis done earlier found most TCR beta V segments productive about 90% or about 30% of the time. CMV serostatus stood as the only immune exposure information on hand. TCR association rates varied by HLA locus in a later analysis, with DRB1 highest and HLA-C lowest. Sequences of the TCR beta chain were said to predict the HLA-A and HLA-B alleles of most subjects accurately.

Germline CDR1 is SEHNR and CDR2 is FQNEAQ (reference sequence). This CDR3 is 15 amino acids long. Germline trimming cut 4 bases from V and 6 bases from J; bases unmatched to any gene: 11. This PCR relied on a set of 60 Vbeta primers and 13 Jbeta primers. Only in-frame clones appear in the TCRdb table, and some are missing; sequencing was by immunoSEQ multiplex PCR. The repertoire holds approximately 150,000 clones, with roughly 80% as singletons. As for this clone: What it binds is unknown.

The receptor's source is a woman between 45 and 65 years old in good health and CMV-seronegative. Material: PBMCs. This chain uses TRBV7-9 with TRBJ1-2; 7 nucleotides match TRBD1. CDR3 bases: TGTGCCAGCAGCTCGGCCCTACAGGGGCGAGATGGCTACACCTTC. This codes for CASSSALQGRDGYTF.